The clone carrying this T cell receptor (beta chain) was detected a few times. This sample was taken from a study of blood T cells in healthy people across ages. Next came a second PCR, run for roughly 7 to 12 cycles, which used a sample-barcoded 5' primer along with a J-beta primer mix. Each CDR3 protein is one row after TCRdb ran MiXCR on the 5' RACE reads. The sample carries about 1.6 million distinct CDR3 sequences, almost 35% recorded once. Sequencing was carried out using blood. The clonotype originates from a woman in her twenties or thirties in good health.

The CDR3 loop is CASSTIGLAGSNEQFF. In DNA form, the CDR3 reads TGTGCCAGCAGCACAATTGGACTAGCGGGTTCCAATGAGCAGTTCTTC. The J gene is TRBJ2-1, the V gene TRBV5-6, with TRBD2 identical over 11 bases. CDR1 SGHDT and CDR2 YYEEEE come from the germline V gene. Trimming took 4 bases from V and 6 from J; bases not matched to a gene: 9. The CDR3 extends over 16 amino acids.